This is a list of T cell receptor beta chains from one sample in a study of T cell responses to AZD1222 COVID-19 vaccine. Profiled with immunoSEQ multiplex PCR; TCRdb holds only in-frame clones, not every one. The data contain fewer than 120,000 clones, about 88% of them singletons. The sequencing used peripheral blood, collected on day 0 of AZD1222 vaccination. Every receptor here comes from an adult in good health. The CDR3 runs from the conserved cysteine through the conserved F or W. The D gene is left open where the match is weak. Not every row has a clone size; where given, it reads once, few, many or a size class.

abundance: -
v_gene: TRBV5-1
j_gene: TRBJ2-1
d_gene: TRBD2
CDR3nt: TGCGCCAGCAGCTCACGACTAGCGGGAGGCTACAATGAGCAGTTCTTC
CDR3aa: CASSSRLAGGYNEQFF

abundance: once
v_gene: TRBV27
j_gene: TRBJ2-7
d_gene: TRBD2
CDR3nt: TGTGCCAGCAGCTTGACTAGCGGGAGCCGCGAGCAGTACTTC
CDR3aa: CASSLTSGSREQYF

abundance: -
v_gene: TRBV25-1
j_gene: TRBJ2-5
d_gene: -
CDR3nt: TGTGCCAGCAGTCTGGGGGGGGCTAACCGGGCCCAGTACTTC
CDR3aa: CASSLGGANRAQYF

abundance: -
v_gene: TRBV30
j_gene: TRBJ1-6
d_gene: -
CDR3nt: TGTGCCTGGAGGGAATCCACCCCTCAGAATTCACCCCTCCACTTT
CDR3aa: CAWRESTPQNSPLHF

abundance: -
v_gene: TRBV15
j_gene: TRBJ1-1
d_gene: -
CDR3nt: TGTGCCACCACCCCGAACGAGGGGGGACTGAGAGCTTTCTTT
CDR3aa: CATTPNEGGLRAFF

abundance: -
v_gene: TRBV5-1
j_gene: TRBJ2-5
d_gene: -
CDR3nt: TGCGCCAGCAGCTTGGCCTCAGAGACCCAGTACTTC
CDR3aa: CASSLASETQYF

abundance: -
v_gene: TRBV10-2
j_gene: TRBJ2-3
d_gene: -
CDR3nt: TGCGCCAGCACCTCCACAGATACGCAGTATTTT
CDR3aa: CASTSTDTQYF

abundance: -
v_gene: TRBV6-1
j_gene: TRBJ1-1
d_gene: -
CDR3nt: TGTGCCAGCAGTGAATTTGGGACAAGGGAAGCTTTCTTT
CDR3aa: CASSEFGTREAFF

abundance: -
v_gene: TRBV7-9
j_gene: TRBJ1-5
d_gene: -
CDR3nt: TGTGCCAGCAGCTTCTTCGGGGCGGCCGGGGGGAATCAGCCCCAGCATTTT
CDR3aa: CASSFFGAAGGNQPQHF

abundance: -
v_gene: TRBV6-5
j_gene: TRBJ1-6
d_gene: TRBD1
CDR3nt: TGTGCCAGCAGTTCGGGACAGGGTCGCGTTTCACCCCTCCACTTT
CDR3aa: CASSSGQGRVSPLHF

abundance: -
v_gene: TRBV29-1
j_gene: TRBJ2-7
d_gene: -
CDR3nt: TGCAGCGTTGGGGACGGAGCCTACGAGCAGTACTTC
CDR3aa: CSVGDGAYEQYF

abundance: -
v_gene: TRBV2
j_gene: TRBJ2-7
d_gene: TRBD2
CDR3nt: TGTGCCAGCAGCCGCGGGAGGGATGGCGAGCAGTACTTC
CDR3aa: CASSRGRDGEQYF

abundance: -
v_gene: TRBV5-4
j_gene: TRBJ2-1
d_gene: -
CDR3nt: TGTGCCAGCAGCTTGGCACAGGTCCATGAGCAGTTCTTC
CDR3aa: CASSLAQVHEQFF

abundance: -
v_gene: TRBV5-1
j_gene: TRBJ1-6
d_gene: -
CDR3nt: TGCGCCAGCAGCTTTGGGAGCTCCTATAATTCACCCCTCCACTTT
CDR3aa: CASSFGSSYNSPLHF

abundance: -
v_gene: TRBV29-1
j_gene: TRBJ2-7
d_gene: TRBD2
CDR3nt: TGCAGCGTAGAAGGGTACCTAGCGGGAACCTACGAGCAGTACTTC
CDR3aa: CSVEGYLAGTYEQYF

abundance: -
v_gene: TRBV3-1/TRBV3-2
j_gene: TRBJ2-7
d_gene: -
CDR3nt: TGTGCCAGCAGCCAAGGAAGCGAGCAGTACTTC
CDR3aa: CASSQGSEQYF

abundance: -
v_gene: TRBV3-1/TRBV3-2
j_gene: TRBJ1-2
d_gene: TRBD1
CDR3nt: TGTGCCAGCAGCCAACGTGGGGCAGGGGGGAACTATGGCTACACCTTC
CDR3aa: CASSQRGAGGNYGYTF

abundance: once
v_gene: TRBV18
j_gene: TRBJ2-1
d_gene: TRBD1
CDR3nt: TGTGCCAGCTCACCACCGACAGGGCCCCATGAGCAGTTCTTC
CDR3aa: CASSPPTGPHEQFF

abundance: -
v_gene: TRBV9
j_gene: TRBJ2-3
d_gene: -
CDR3nt: TGTGCCAGCAGCGTAGTTAGAGACACAGATACGCAGTATTTT
CDR3aa: CASSVVRDTDTQYF

abundance: -
v_gene: TRBV19
j_gene: TRBJ2-1
d_gene: TRBD1
CDR3nt: TGTGCCAGTAGTATCAGCAGGGGGCTGGGGGATGAGCAGTTCTTC
CDR3aa: CASSISRGLGDEQFF

abundance: -
v_gene: TRBV6-2/TRBV6-3
j_gene: TRBJ2-2
d_gene: -
CDR3nt: TGTGCCAGCAGTAGAACGGGGAACACCGGGGAGCTGTTTTTT
CDR3aa: CASSRTGNTGELFF

abundance: -
v_gene: TRBV7-9
j_gene: TRBJ1-2
d_gene: -
CDR3nt: TGTGCCAGCAGCCCCACCAGCGGGAATGGCTACACCTTC
CDR3aa: CASSPTSGNGYTF

abundance: -
v_gene: TRBV5-1
j_gene: TRBJ2-3
d_gene: -
CDR3nt: TGCGCCAGCAGCTTGGCGCGGTACACAGATACGCAGTATTTT
CDR3aa: CASSLARYTDTQYF

abundance: -
v_gene: TRBV5-1
j_gene: TRBJ1-5
d_gene: -
CDR3nt: TGCGCCAGCAGCCCGGGCGTGGACAGCCAGGAGCCCCAGCATTTT
CDR3aa: CASSPGVDSQEPQHF

abundance: once
v_gene: TRBV5-4
j_gene: TRBJ2-2
d_gene: TRBD1
CDR3nt: TGTGCCAGCAGCCTTCCGGGACAGGGGGTCACCGGGGAGCTGTTTTTT
CDR3aa: CASSLPGQGVTGELFF

abundance: few
v_gene: TRBV7-9
j_gene: TRBJ1-1
d_gene: TRBD1
CDR3nt: TGTGCCAGCAGCTTAGGGGACAGGGGTGGGTACACTGAAGCTTTCTTT
CDR3aa: CASSLGDRGGYTEAFF

abundance: -
v_gene: TRBV29-1
j_gene: TRBJ1-5
d_gene: -
CDR3nt: TGCAGCGTTGGGGACGGGTTAAATCAGCCCCAGCATTTT
CDR3aa: CSVGDGLNQPQHF

abundance: few
v_gene: TRBV19
j_gene: TRBJ1-5
d_gene: -
CDR3nt: TGTGCCAGTAGTATCTGGGCAGGGTCGGGGGGTCAGCCCCAGCATTTT
CDR3aa: CASSIWAGSGGQPQHF

abundance: few
v_gene: TRBV5-1
j_gene: TRBJ1-1
d_gene: -
CDR3nt: TGCGCCAGCAGCCCCGACAGGCCCGGAGCTTTCTTT
CDR3aa: CASSPDRPGAFF

abundance: once
v_gene: TRBV19
j_gene: TRBJ1-6
d_gene: -
CDR3nt: TGTGCCAGTAACCAGGGGATTAGAAATTCACCCCTCCACTTT
CDR3aa: CASNQGIRNSPLHF

abundance: -
v_gene: TRBV11-2
j_gene: TRBJ1-2
d_gene: -
CDR3nt: TGTGCCAGCAGCCCCCTGGTTGGGGGCGGCTATGGCTACACCTTC
CDR3aa: CASSPLVGGGYGYTF

abundance: -
v_gene: TRBV12-3/TRBV12-4
j_gene: TRBJ1-2
d_gene: -
CDR3nt: TGTGCCAGCAGCCCAGGGTTTTCCTATGGCTACACCTTC
CDR3aa: CASSPGFSYGYTF

abundance: -
v_gene: TRBV7-9
j_gene: TRBJ2-1
d_gene: -
CDR3nt: TGTGCCAGCAGCTTCAGTAGTGGGATTGGGGAGCAGTTCTTC
CDR3aa: CASSFSSGIGEQFF

abundance: -
v_gene: TRBV28
j_gene: TRBJ1-1
d_gene: -
CDR3nt: TGTGCCAGCAGTTCTTTTTTCCGGGCCACCGAAGCTTTCTTT
CDR3aa: CASSSFFRATEAFF

abundance: -
v_gene: TRBV7-9
j_gene: TRBJ1-6
d_gene: -
CDR3nt: TGTGCCAGCAGCATTTCAGAAAATTCACCCCTCCACTTT
CDR3aa: CASSISENSPLHF

abundance: -
v_gene: TRBV5-1
j_gene: TRBJ2-5
d_gene: -
CDR3nt: TGCGCCAGCAGCCCGGGACACCAAGAGACCCAGTACTTC
CDR3aa: CASSPGHQETQYF

abundance: -
v_gene: TRBV3-1/TRBV3-2
j_gene: TRBJ1-2
d_gene: -
CDR3nt: TGTGCCAGCAGCCAAAGGGGGGGGGCGCCGGAAGGCTACACCTTC
CDR3aa: CASSQRGGAPEGYTF

abundance: -
v_gene: TRBV11-3
j_gene: TRBJ2-1
d_gene: TRBD2
CDR3nt: TGTGCCAGCAGCTTAGCGTGGAGCGGGAGGGCAAACAATGAGCAGTTCTTC
CDR3aa: CASSLAWSGRANNEQFF

abundance: -
v_gene: TRBV7-2
j_gene: TRBJ2-7
d_gene: -
CDR3nt: TGTGCCAGCAGCGCCGACCGGGCGGGACATAACTACGAGCAGTACTTC
CDR3aa: CASSADRAGHNYEQYF

abundance: -
v_gene: TRBV4-1
j_gene: TRBJ1-1
d_gene: -
CDR3nt: TGCGCCAGCAGCCAAGATAACAGGGTAACTGAAGCTTTCTTT
CDR3aa: CASSQDNRVTEAFF

abundance: -
v_gene: TRBV19
j_gene: TRBJ2-7
d_gene: TRBD1
CDR3nt: TGTGCCAGTAGTATTCCGGGACAGGGAGTCGAGCAGTACTTC
CDR3aa: CASSIPGQGVEQYF

abundance: once
v_gene: TRBV3-1/TRBV3-2
j_gene: TRBJ2-6
d_gene: -
CDR3nt: TGTGCCAGCAGCCAAGATGCGTCCGGGGCCAACGTCCTGACTTTC
CDR3aa: CASSQDASGANVLTF

abundance: -
v_gene: TRBV4-1
j_gene: TRBJ2-7
d_gene: TRBD2
CDR3nt: TGCGCCAGCAGCCAAGGGACTAGCGGACTTTACGAGCAGTACTTC
CDR3aa: CASSQGTSGLYEQYF

abundance: -
v_gene: TRBV3-1/TRBV3-2
j_gene: TRBJ1-2
d_gene: -
CDR3nt: TGTGCCAGCAGCACAGGACGCTATGGCTACACCTTC
CDR3aa: CASSTGRYGYTF

abundance: -
v_gene: TRBV18
j_gene: TRBJ2-7
d_gene: -
CDR3nt: TGTGCCAGCTCACCATCTTTTGGGACCGCAAGCTCCTACGAGCAGTACTTC
CDR3aa: CASSPSFGTASSYEQYF

abundance: -
v_gene: TRBV7-8
j_gene: TRBJ2-2
d_gene: -
CDR3nt: TGTGCCAGCAGCTTAACCAGGGTCGCGAACACCGGGGAGCTGTTTTTT
CDR3aa: CASSLTRVANTGELFF

abundance: once
v_gene: TRBV5-1
j_gene: TRBJ2-7
d_gene: TRBD2
CDR3nt: TGCGCCAGCAGGGGGACTAGCGGGGCCTACGAGCAGTACTTC
CDR3aa: CASRGTSGAYEQYF

abundance: -
v_gene: TRBV5-1
j_gene: TRBJ2-2
d_gene: TRBD1
CDR3nt: TGCGCCAGCAGCCGATCGGGACAGACCACCGGGGAGCTGTTTTTT
CDR3aa: CASSRSGQTTGELFF

abundance: -
v_gene: TRBV4-1
j_gene: TRBJ2-1
d_gene: -
CDR3nt: TGCGCCAGCAGACACTACAATGAGCAGTTCTTC
CDR3aa: CASRHYNEQFF

abundance: -
v_gene: TRBV23-1
j_gene: TRBJ1-6
d_gene: -
CDR3nt: TGCGCCAGCAGTCAATCATCAAGGGGAAATTCACCCCTCCACTTT
CDR3aa: CASSQSSRGNSPLHF

abundance: -
v_gene: TRBV5-1
j_gene: TRBJ1-1
d_gene: -
CDR3nt: TGCGCCAGCAGCGACCGATTTGTCACTGAAGCTTTCTTT
CDR3aa: CASSDRFVTEAFF

abundance: -
v_gene: TRBV5-1
j_gene: TRBJ1-2
d_gene: -
CDR3nt: TGCGCCAGCAGCCCTAGGGTCTCTGACAGGAATGGCTACACCTTC
CDR3aa: CASSPRVSDRNGYTF

abundance: -
v_gene: TRBV5-4
j_gene: TRBJ2-5
d_gene: TRBD2
CDR3nt: TGTGCCAGCAGCCCCGGACTAGCGGGGGGTAAAAAGGAGACCCAGTACTTC
CDR3aa: CASSPGLAGGKKETQYF

abundance: -
v_gene: TRBV3-1/TRBV3-2
j_gene: TRBJ1-6
d_gene: -
CDR3nt: TGTGCCAGCAGCCAACATGCAAGCTCCTATAATTCACCCCTCCACTTT
CDR3aa: CASSQHASSYNSPLHF

abundance: -
v_gene: TRBV5-1
j_gene: TRBJ2-3
d_gene: -
CDR3nt: TGCGCCAGCAGCTTGGCTACGGGAGCTGGCACAGATACGCAGTATTTT
CDR3aa: CASSLATGAGTDTQYF

abundance: -
v_gene: TRBV27
j_gene: TRBJ1-2
d_gene: TRBD1
CDR3nt: TGTGCCAGCAGAACGGCAGGGGGCTATGGCTACACCTTC
CDR3aa: CASRTAGGYGYTF

abundance: -
v_gene: TRBV24-1
j_gene: TRBJ1-2
d_gene: -
CDR3nt: TGTGCCACCAGTGGCCACAGCTCATCTAACTATGGCTACACCTTC
CDR3aa: CATSGHSSSNYGYTF